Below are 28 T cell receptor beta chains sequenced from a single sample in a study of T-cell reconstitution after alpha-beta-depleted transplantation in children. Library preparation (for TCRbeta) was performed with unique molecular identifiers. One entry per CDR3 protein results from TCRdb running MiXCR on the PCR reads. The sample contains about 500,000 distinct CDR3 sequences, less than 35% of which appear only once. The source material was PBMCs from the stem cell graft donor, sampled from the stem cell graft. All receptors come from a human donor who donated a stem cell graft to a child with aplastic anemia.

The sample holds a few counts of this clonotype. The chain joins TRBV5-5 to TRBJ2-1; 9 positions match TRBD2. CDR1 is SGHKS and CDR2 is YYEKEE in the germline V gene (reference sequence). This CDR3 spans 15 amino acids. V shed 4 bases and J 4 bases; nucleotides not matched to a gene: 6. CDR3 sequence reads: CASSPPGLAYNEQFF. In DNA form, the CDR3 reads TGTGCCAGCAGCCCGCCGGGACTAGCTTACAATGAGCAGTTCTTC.

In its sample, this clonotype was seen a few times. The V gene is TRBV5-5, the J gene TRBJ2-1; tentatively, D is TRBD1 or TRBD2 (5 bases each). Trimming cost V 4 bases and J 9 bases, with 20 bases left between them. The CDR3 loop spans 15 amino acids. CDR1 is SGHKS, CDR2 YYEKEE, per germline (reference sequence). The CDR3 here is CASSPGNGLRGEQFF. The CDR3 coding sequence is TGTGCCAGCAGCCCCGGGAACGGGTTGAGGGGTGAGCAGTTCTTC.

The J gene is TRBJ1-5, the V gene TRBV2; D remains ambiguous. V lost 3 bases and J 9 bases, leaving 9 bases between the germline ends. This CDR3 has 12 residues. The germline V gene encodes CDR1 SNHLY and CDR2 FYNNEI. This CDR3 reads CASSDTRRPQHF. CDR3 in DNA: TGTGCCAGCAGTGACACTAGGCGGCCCCAGCATTTT.

CDR3 residues: CASSSDRAPGANVLTF. DNA for the CDR3: TGTGCCAGCAGCTCGGACAGGGCCCCTGGGGCCAACGTCCTGACTTTC. The V call is TRBV27, the J call TRBJ2-6, with 8 bases matching TRBD1. This CDR3 is 16 amino acids long. J was trimmed by 2 bases and V by 6 bases; bases with no gene match: 6. From germline, CDR1 is MNHEY and CDR2 SMNVEV (reference sequence).

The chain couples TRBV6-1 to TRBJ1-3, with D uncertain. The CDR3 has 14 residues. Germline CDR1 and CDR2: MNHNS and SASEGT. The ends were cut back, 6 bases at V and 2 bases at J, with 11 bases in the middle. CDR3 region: CASSGLIAGNTIYF. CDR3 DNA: TGTGCCAGCAGCGGACTAATAGCTGGAAACACCATATATTTT.

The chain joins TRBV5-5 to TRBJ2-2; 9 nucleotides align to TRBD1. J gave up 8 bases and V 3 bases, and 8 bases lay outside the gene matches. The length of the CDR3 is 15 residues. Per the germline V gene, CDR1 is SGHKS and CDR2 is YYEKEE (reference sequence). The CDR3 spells CASSWGTGRAGELFF. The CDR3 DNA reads TGTGCCAGCAGCTGGGGGACAGGGAGAGCGGGGGAGCTGTTTTTT. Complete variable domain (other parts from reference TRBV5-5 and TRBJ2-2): DAGVTQSPTHLIKTRGQQVTLRCSPISGHKSVSWYQQVLGQGPQFIFQYYEKEERGRGNFPDRFSARQFPNYSSELNVNALLLGDSALYLCASSWGTGRAGELFFGEGSRLTVL.

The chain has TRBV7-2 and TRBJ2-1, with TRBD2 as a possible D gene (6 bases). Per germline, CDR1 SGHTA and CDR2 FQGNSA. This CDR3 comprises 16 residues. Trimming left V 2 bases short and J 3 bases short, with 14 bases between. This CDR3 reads CASSLISGQLYNEQFF. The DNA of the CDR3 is TGTGCCAGCAGCTTAATTAGCGGCCAGCTCTACAATGAGCAGTTCTTC. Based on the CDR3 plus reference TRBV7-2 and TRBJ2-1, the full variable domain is GAGVSQSPSNKVTEKGKDVELRCDPISGHTALYWYRQSLGQGLEFLIYFQGNSAPDKSGLPSDRFSAERTGGSVSTLTIQRTQQEDSAVYLCASSLISGQLYNEQFFGPGTRLTVL.

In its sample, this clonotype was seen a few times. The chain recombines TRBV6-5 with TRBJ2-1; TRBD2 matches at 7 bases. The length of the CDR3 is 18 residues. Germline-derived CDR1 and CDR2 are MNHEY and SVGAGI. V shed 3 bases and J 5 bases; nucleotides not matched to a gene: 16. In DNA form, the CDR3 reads TGTGCCAGCAGTTATGCGATCCTCTTGCCGGGAGGCCACAATGAGCAGTTCTTC. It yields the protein CASSYAILLPGGHNEQFF.

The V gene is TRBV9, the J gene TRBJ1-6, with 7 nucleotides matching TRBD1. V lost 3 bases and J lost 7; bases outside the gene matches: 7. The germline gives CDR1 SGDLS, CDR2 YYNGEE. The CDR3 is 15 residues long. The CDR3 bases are TGTGCCAGCAGCGCACCGGGACAGAAGAATTCACCCCTCCACTTT. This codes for CASSAPGQKNSPLHF. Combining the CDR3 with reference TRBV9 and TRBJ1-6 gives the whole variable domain DSGVTQTPKHLITATGQRVTLRCSPRSGDLSVYWYQQSLDQGLQFLIQYYNGEERAKGNILERFSAQQFPDLHSELNLSSLELGDSALYFCASSAPGQKNSPLHFGNGTRLTVT.

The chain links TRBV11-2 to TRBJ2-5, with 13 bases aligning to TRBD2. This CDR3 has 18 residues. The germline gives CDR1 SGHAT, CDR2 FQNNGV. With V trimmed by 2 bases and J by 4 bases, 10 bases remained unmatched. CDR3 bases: TGTGCCAGCAGCTTATTGGGACTAGCGGGACAGGGGGGAGAGACCCAGTACTTC. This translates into CASSLLGLAGQGGETQYF.

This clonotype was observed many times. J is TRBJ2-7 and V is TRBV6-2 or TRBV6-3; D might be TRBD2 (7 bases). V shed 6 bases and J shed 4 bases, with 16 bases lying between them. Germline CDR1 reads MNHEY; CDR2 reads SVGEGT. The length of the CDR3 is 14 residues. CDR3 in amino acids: CASRSSAGTYEQYV. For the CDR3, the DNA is TGTGCCAGCAGGTCCTCAGCGGGGACATACGAGCAGTACGTC.

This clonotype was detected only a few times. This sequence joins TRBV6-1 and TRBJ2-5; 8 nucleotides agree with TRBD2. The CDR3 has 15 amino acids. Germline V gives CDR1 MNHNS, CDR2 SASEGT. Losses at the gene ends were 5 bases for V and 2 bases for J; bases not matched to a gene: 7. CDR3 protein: CASSPGGGKQETQYF. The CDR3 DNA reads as TGTGCCAGCAGTCCGGGCGGGGGGAAACAAGAGACCCAGTACTTC.

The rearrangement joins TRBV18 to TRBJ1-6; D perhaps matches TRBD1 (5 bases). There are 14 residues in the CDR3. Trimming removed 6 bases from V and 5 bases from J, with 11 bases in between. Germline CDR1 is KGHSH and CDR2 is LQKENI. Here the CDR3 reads CASSPDTDNSPLHF. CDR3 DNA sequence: TGTGCCAGCTCCCCGGACACGGATAATTCACCCCTCCACTTT. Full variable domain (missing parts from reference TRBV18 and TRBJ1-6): NAGVMQNPRHLVRRRGQEARLRCSPMKGHSHVYWYRQLPEEGLKFMVYLQKENIIDESGMPKERFSAEFPKEGPSILRIQQVVRGDSAAYFCASSPDTDNSPLHFGNGTRLTVT.

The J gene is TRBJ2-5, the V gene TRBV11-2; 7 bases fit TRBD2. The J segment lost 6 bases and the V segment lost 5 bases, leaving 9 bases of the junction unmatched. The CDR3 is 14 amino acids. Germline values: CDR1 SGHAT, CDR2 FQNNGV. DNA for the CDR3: TGTGCCAGCAGCCCGGGAGGCCAGGGAAAGACCCAGTACTTC. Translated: CASSPGGQGKTQYF.

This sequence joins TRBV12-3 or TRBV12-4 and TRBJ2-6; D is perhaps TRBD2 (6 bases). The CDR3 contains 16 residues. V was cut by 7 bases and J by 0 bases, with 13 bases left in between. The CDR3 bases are TGTGCCAGCACCCTGGGGGGTCCCTCTGGGGCCAACGTCCTGACTTTC. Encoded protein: CASTLGGPSGANVLTF.

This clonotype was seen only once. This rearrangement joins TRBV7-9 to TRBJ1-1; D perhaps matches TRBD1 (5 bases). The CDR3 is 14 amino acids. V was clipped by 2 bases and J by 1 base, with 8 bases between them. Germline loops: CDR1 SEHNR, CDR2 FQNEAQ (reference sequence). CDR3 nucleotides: TGTGCCAGCAGCTTATATGACAGGAACACTGAAGCTTTCTTT. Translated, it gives CASSLYDRNTEAFF.

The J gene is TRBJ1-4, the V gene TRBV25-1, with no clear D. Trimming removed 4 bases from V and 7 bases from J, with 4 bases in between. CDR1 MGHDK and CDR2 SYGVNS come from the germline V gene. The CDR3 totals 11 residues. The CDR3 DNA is TGTGCCAGCAGTGTCGGTGAAAAACTGTTTTTT. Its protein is CASSVGEKLFF. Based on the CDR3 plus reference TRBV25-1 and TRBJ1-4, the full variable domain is EADIYQTPRYLVIGTGKKITLECSQTMGHDKMYWYQQDPGMELHLIHYSYGVNSTEKGDLSSESTVSRIRTEHFPLTLESARPSHTSQYLCASSVGEKLFFGSGTQLSVL.

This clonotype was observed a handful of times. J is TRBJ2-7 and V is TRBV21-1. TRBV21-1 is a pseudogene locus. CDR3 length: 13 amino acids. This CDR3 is CASSKAVGREQYV. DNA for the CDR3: TGTGCCAGCAGCAAAGCTGTAGGCAGAGAGCAGTACGTC.

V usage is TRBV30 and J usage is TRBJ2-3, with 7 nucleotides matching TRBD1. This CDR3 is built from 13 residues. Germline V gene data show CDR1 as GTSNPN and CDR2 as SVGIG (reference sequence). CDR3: CAQTGTFTDTQYF. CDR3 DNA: TGTGCTCAGACAGGGACGTTCACAGATACGCAGTATTTT.

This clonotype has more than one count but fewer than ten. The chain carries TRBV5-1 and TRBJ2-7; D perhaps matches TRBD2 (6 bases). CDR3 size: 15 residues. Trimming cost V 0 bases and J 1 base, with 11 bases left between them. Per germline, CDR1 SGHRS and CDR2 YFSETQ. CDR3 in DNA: TGCGCCAGCAGCTTGGCGGTTGGGACTTCCTACGAGCAGTACTTC. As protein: CASSLAVGTSYEQYF.

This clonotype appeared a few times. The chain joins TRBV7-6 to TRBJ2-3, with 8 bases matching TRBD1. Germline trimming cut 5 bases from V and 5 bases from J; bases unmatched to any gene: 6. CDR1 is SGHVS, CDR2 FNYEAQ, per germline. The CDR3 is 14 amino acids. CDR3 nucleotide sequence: TGTGCCAGCAGCCCCTCAACAGGGGGAGATACGCAGTATTTT. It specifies CASSPSTGGDTQYF.

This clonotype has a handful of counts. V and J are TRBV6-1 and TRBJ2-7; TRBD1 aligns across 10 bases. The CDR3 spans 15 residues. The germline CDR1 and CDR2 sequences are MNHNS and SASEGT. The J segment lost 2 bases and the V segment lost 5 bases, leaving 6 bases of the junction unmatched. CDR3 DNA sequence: TGTGCCAGCAGTCGACAGGGGGCGACGGCCTACGAGCAGTACTTC. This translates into CASSRQGATAYEQYF.

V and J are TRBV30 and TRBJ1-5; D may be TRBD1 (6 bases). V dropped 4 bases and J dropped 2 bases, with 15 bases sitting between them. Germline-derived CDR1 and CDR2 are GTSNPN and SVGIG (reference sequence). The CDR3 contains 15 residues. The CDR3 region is CAWKAGDFGNQPQHF. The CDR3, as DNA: TGTGCCTGGAAGGCAGGGGATTTCGGCAATCAGCCCCAGCATTTT.

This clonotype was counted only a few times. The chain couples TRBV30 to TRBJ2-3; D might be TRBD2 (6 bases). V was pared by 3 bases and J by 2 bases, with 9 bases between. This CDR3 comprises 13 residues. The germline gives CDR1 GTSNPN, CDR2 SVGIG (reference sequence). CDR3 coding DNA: TGTGCCTGGAGCGGGGACTTCACAGATACGCAGTATTTT. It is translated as CAWSGDFTDTQYF. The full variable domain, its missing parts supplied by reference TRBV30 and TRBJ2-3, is SQTIHQWPATLVQPVGSPLSLECTVEGTSNPNLYWYRQAAGRGLQLLFYSVGIGQISSEVPQNLSASRPQDRQFILSSKKLLLSDSGFYLCAWSGDFTDTQYFGPGTRLTVL.

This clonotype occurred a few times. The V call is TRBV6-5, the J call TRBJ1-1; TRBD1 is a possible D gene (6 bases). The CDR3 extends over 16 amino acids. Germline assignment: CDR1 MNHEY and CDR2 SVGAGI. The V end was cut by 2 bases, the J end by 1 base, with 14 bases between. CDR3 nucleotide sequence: TGTGCCAGCAGTTACGTTGGGGGGCGGAAGAACACTGAAGCTTTCTTT. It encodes CASSYVGGRKNTEAFF.

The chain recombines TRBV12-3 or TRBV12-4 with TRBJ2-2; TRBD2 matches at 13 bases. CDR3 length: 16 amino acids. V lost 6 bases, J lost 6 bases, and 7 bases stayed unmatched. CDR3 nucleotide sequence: TGTGCCAGCAGGTCCGGGACTAGCGGGATGGCCGGGGAGCTGTTTTTT. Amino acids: CASRSGTSGMAGELFF.

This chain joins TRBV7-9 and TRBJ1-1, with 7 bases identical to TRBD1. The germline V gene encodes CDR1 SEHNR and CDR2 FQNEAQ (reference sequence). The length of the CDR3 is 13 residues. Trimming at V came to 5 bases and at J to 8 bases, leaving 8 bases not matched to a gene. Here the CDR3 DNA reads TGTGCCAGCAGCCCCCCAGGGGGGCGGGAAGCTTTCTTT. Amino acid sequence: CASSPPGGREAFF.

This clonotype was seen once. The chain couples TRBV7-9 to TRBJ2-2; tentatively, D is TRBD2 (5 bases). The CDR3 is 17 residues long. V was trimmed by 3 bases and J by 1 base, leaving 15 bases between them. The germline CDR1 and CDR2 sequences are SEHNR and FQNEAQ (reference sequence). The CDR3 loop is CASSFVSGIVNTGELFF. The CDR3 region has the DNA TGTGCCAGCAGCTTTGTCTCCGGGATAGTGAACACCGGGGAGCTGTTTTTT.